The 8 T cell receptor beta chains presented below share a single source sample, sequenced in a study of OX40 agonist ivuxolimab in advanced cancers. Only in-frame clones appear in the TCRdb table, and some are missing; sequencing was by immunoSEQ multiplex PCR. The data hold around 70,000 clones, with around four fifths observed a single time. The sequences come from CD4+ or CD8+ T cells sorted from blood, collected in a trial of the OX40 agonist ivuxolimab. These receptors all come from an adult with an advanced solid tumor such as melanoma, head and neck, liver or kidney cancer.

The chain carries TRBV7-3 and TRBJ1-1, with TRBD1 identical over 7 bases. CDR1 is SGHTA and CDR2 is FQGTGA in the germline V gene. CDR3 size: 14 residues. V shed 2 bases, J shed 4 bases, and the junction held 4 bases outside the gene matches. The CDR3 sequence: CASSLSGGGTEAFF. DNA for the CDR3: TGTGCCAGCAGCTTATCAGGGGGAGGCACTGAAGCTTTCTTT.

This clone has just one count. The V and J genes are TRBV6-4 and TRBJ2-1, with D uncertain. The CDR3 extends over 15 amino acids. V lost 3 bases and J 0 bases, leaving 9 bases between the germline ends. Germline V CDR1 and CDR2: MRHNA, SNTAGT. DNA for the CDR3: TGTGCCAGCAGTGAGACGGCGGACTCCTACAATGAGCAGTTCTTC. Translated, it gives CASSETADSYNEQFF.

The chain carries TRBV5-4 and TRBJ1-6; a possible D gene is TRBD1 (6 bases). The germline CDR1 and CDR2 sequences are SGHNT and YYREEE (reference sequence). Trimming removed 5 bases at V and 3 bases at J, with 15 bases between. This CDR3 is 16 amino acids long. CDR3 sequence reads: CASRNRERIYNSPLHF. The CDR3 DNA follows: TGTGCCAGCAGAAACAGGGAGAGAATCTATAATTCACCCCTCCACTTT.

CDR3 sequence reads: CASSRIAEYQETQYF. The CDR3 nucleotides read TGTGCCAGCAGCCGAATTGCGGAGTACCAAGAGACCCAGTACTTC. This sequence joins TRBV2 and TRBJ2-5, with no clear D. CDR1 and CDR2 (germline): SNHLY, FYNNEI. V was pared by 6 bases and J by 0 bases, with 14 bases between. CDR3 length equals 15 residues.

The genes are TRBV18 and TRBJ2-5; D might be TRBD2 (6 bases). Germline V gene lookup returns CDR1 KGHSH and CDR2 LQKENI. V lost 5 bases, J lost 3 bases, and 13 bases lay in between. The length of the CDR3 is 14 residues. CDR3 sequence (DNA): TGTGCCAGCTCAGCACGGTCGGGGGAAGAGACCCAGTACTTC. Residues: CASSARSGEETQYF.

This clone was seen once. The V gene is TRBV4-1, the J gene TRBJ1-5; D might be TRBD1 (6 bases). The CDR3 extends over 15 amino acids. The germline CDR1 and CDR2 sequences are MGHRA and YSYEKL. V was clipped by 4 bases and J by 0 bases, with 10 bases between them. CDR3 nucleotides: TGCGCCAGCAGCCTTGGGACAACTAGCAATCAGCCCCAGCATTTT. Amino acids: CASSLGTTSNQPQHF.

The rearrangement links TRBV7-3 to TRBJ2-3; D not resolved. The germline gives CDR1 SGHTA, CDR2 FQGTGA. This CDR3 spans 13 amino acids. Deletions cut 0 bases from V and 5 bases from J, with 6 bases between. CDR3 in DNA: TGTGCCAGCAGCTTAACGGTAGAAGATACGCAGTATTTT. Translated: CASSLTVEDTQYF.

The V and J genes are TRBV7-2 and TRBJ2-7; D might be TRBD1 (5 bases). Trimming removed 1 base at V and 3 bases at J, with 13 bases between. Germline V CDR1 and CDR2: SGHTA, FQGNSA. The CDR3 covers 15 residues. The DNA for the CDR3 is TGTGCCAGCAGCTTAGGGCAGGGATTTTTCTACGAGCAGTACTTC. Its protein is CASSLGQGFFYEQYF.